The 8 T cell receptor beta chains presented below share a single source sample, sequenced in a study of blood T cells in healthy people across ages. With a J-beta primer mix and a sample-barcoded 5' primer, a second PCR ran 7 to 11 cycles. TCRdb reprocessed the 5' RACE reads via MiXCR and lists one record per CDR3 protein. In the table there are 800,000 to 1,000,000 distinct CDR3 sequences, around 49% of which are singletons. Source material: blood. Receptors were obtained from a man aged 30-40 years in good health.

This clonotype was picked up many times. The rearrangement uses TRBV21-1 and TRBJ1-5; the table's D call, TRBD1, was not checked against the DNA. TRBV21-1 is shown as a pseudogene. This CDR3 has 16 amino acids. For the CDR3, the DNA is TGTGCCAGCAGCCCACACGAGGGGACAGATGGTCAGCCCCAGCATTTT. Its protein is CASSPHEGTDGQPQHF.

V usage is TRBV20-1 and J usage is TRBJ1-2, with 9 positions matching TRBD1. CDR1 is DFQATT, CDR2 SNEGSKA, per germline (reference sequence). Trimming at V came to 0 bases and at J to 8 bases, leaving 13 bases not matched to a gene. The CDR3 runs 16 residues. The CDR3 DNA is TGCAGTGCTAGAGATTGGACAGGGGAAGGAGCGCAAGGCTACACCTTC. It codes for CSARDWTGEGAQGYTF.

V gene TRBV10-3 combines with J gene TRBJ2-5, with 7 nucleotides matching TRBD1. CDR1 and CDR2 (germline): ENHRY, SYGVKD. After removal of 10 bases from V and 1 base from J, the junction contained 12 bases not matched to a gene. CDR3 size: 15 residues. The CDR3 nucleotides read TGTGCCACACAACCGGGACAGTCGCCCCAAGAGACCCAGTACTTC. Residues: CATQPGQSPQETQYF.

This clonotype was observed once. The chain links TRBV5-1 to TRBJ2-7; D is unresolved. CDR1 SGHRS and CDR2 YFSETQ come from the germline V gene. V dropped 4 bases and J dropped 6 bases, with 14 bases sitting between them. CDR3 length: 13 amino acids. The CDR3 DNA reads TGCGCCAGCAGCCCTCGGGCGACGAGCGAGCAGTACTTC. Translation: CASSPRATSEQYF. The complete variable domain, with remaining parts taken from reference TRBV5-1 and TRBJ2-7, reads KAGVTQTPRYLIKTRGQQVTLSCSPISGHRSVSWYQQTPGQGLQFLFEYFSETQRNKGNFPGRFSGRQFSNSRSEMNVSTLELGDSALYLCASSPRATSEQYFGPGTRLTVT.

There are a few counts of this clonotype. The chain has TRBV12-3 or TRBV12-4 and TRBJ1-5; D unresolved. This CDR3 contains 14 residues. The ends were cut back, 1 base at V and 5 bases at J, with 9 bases in the middle. The CDR3 DNA follows: TGTGCCAGCAGTTTAGGCCAGAGTTATCAGCCCCAGCATTTT. Its translation is CASSLGQSYQPQHF.

The chain has TRBV5-1 and TRBJ2-1; unclear D gene. Germline CDR1 is SGHRS and CDR2 is YFSETQ. With 0 bases removed from V and 13 bases from J, the gap between germline ends came to 11 bases. CDR3 length equals 12 residues. The DNA for the CDR3 is TGCGCCAGCAGCTTGGCAGATAGAAGCCAGTTCTTC. It yields the protein CASSLADRSQFF.

The CDR3 is CATMGQTNTGELFF. The CDR3 bases are TGTGCCACCATGGGGCAGACGAACACCGGGGAGCTGTTTTTT. This chain joins TRBV24-1 and TRBJ2-2, with D perhaps matching TRBD1 (5 bases). Trimming removed 8 bases from V and 0 bases from J, with 9 bases in between. Per germline, CDR1 KGHDR and CDR2 SFDVKD. This CDR3 spans 14 amino acids.

This clonotype has just a few counts. V usage is TRBV28 and J usage is TRBJ2-3; a possible D gene is TRBD2 (5 bases). With 8 bases removed from V and 0 bases from J, the gap between germline ends came to 12 bases. The germline V gene has CDR1 MDHEN and CDR2 SYDVKM. The CDR3 has 14 amino acids. The chain's CDR3 is CASERGISTDTQYF. In DNA form, the CDR3 reads TGTGCCAGCGAACGGGGAATTAGCACAGATACGCAGTATTTT.